This T cell receptor beta chain was retrieved from a study of blood T cell repertoires in COVID-19. Study background: The United States, Italy and Spain provided the acute and convalescent COVID-19 samples. In each case, the material was cDNA or gDNA derived from T cells, B-cell-depleted T cells, or PBMCs.

As handled by the study authors: Reference gene primer amplification gave estimated nucleated cell counts. Produced via immunoSEQ multiplex PCR; TCRdb's table is partial and in-frame only. That table gives V, J and clone size, and the DNA gave D and trimming. The sample consists of about 150,000 clones, just over 85% of them appearing once. After removal of 7 bases from V and 6 bases from J, the junction contained 7 bases not matched to a gene. From germline, CDR1 is ENHRY and CDR2 SYGVKD. The CDR3 is 15 amino acids. The receptor's source is a man over 45 with active or convalescent COVID-19. Material: peripheral blood. The genes are TRBV10-3 and TRBJ2-1, with 12 positions matching TRBD2. CDR3 region: CAIKVGLAGINEQFF. The CDR3 DNA is TGTGCCATCAAGGTCGGACTAGCGGGAATCAATGAGCAGTTCTTC.